This is a list of T cell receptor beta chains from one sample in a study of control samples from healthy donors and cancer patients. The table came from immunoSEQ multiplex PCR; TCRdb's copy has only in-frame clones and leaves some out. Seen here are over 80,000 clones, approximately 80% observed once, and the top ten hold under 12%. Sequencing was carried out using blood. The source is a woman younger than 45 in good health. CDR3s include the opening cysteine and the closing phenylalanine or tryptophan. D genes are given only for firm matches. Expanded clones are given a class, and other clones once, few, many or no size at all.

CDR3aa: CASSGVLGGTQYF
CDR3nt: TGTGCCAGCAGTGGGGTCCTTGGGGGTACGCAGTATTTT
j_gene: TRBJ2-3
abundance: NA
v_gene: TRBV2
d_gene: NA

CDR3aa: CSGGQGTDTQYF
CDR3nt: TGCAGCGGGGGACAGGGGACAGATACGCAGTATTTT
j_gene: TRBJ2-3
abundance: NA
v_gene: TRBV29-1
d_gene: TRBD1

CDR3aa: CASSYSFTGELFF
CDR3nt: TGTGCCAGCAGTTACTCTTTCACCGGGGAGCTGTTTTTT
j_gene: TRBJ2-2
abundance: NA
v_gene: TRBV6-5
d_gene: NA

CDR3aa: CASSKARPGQGYGYTF
CDR3nt: TGTGCCAGCAGCAAAGCACGTCCCGGACAGGGTTATGGCTACACCTTC
j_gene: TRBJ1-2
abundance: NA
v_gene: TRBV21-1
d_gene: NA

CDR3aa: CASSIDLPRGSGGSGNEQFF
CDR3nt: TGTGCCAGTAGTATAGATCTCCCCAGGGGTAGCGGGGGCTCCGGCAATGAGCAGTTCTTC
j_gene: TRBJ2-1
abundance: NA
v_gene: TRBV19
d_gene: TRBD2

CDR3aa: CASSQESGAGNTIYF
CDR3nt: TGCGCCAGCAGCCAAGAATCCGGGGCTGGAAACACCATATATTTT
j_gene: TRBJ1-3
abundance: NA
v_gene: TRBV4-3
d_gene: NA

CDR3aa: CASSQDPKKMGDTEAFF
CDR3nt: TGTGCCAGCAGCCAAGATCCAAAAAAGATGGGTGACACTGAAGCTTTCTTT
j_gene: TRBJ1-1
abundance: NA
v_gene: TRBV4-2
d_gene: NA

CDR3aa: CSASDSRRGEGYTF
CDR3nt: TGCAGTGCTAGTGATTCACGAAGGGGGGAAGGCTACACCTTC
j_gene: TRBJ1-2
abundance: NA
v_gene: TRBV20-1
d_gene: NA

CDR3aa: CASSDWPEYNEQFF
CDR3nt: TGTGCCAGCAGTGATTGGCCTGAGTACAATGAGCAGTTCTTC
j_gene: TRBJ2-1
abundance: NA
v_gene: TRBV6-4
d_gene: NA

CDR3aa: CASTRDHMNTEAFF
CDR3nt: TGTGCCAGTACCCGGGACCACATGAACACTGAAGCTTTCTTT
j_gene: TRBJ1-1
abundance: few
v_gene: TRBV19
d_gene: NA

CDR3aa: CASSHFTDTQYF
CDR3nt: TGTGCCAGCAGCCACTTCACAGATACGCAGTATTTT
j_gene: TRBJ2-3
abundance: NA
v_gene: TRBV3-1/TRBV3-2
d_gene: NA

CDR3aa: CASSQDRYYGYTF
CDR3nt: TGCGCCAGCAGCCAAGATAGATACTATGGCTACACCTTC
j_gene: TRBJ1-2
abundance: NA
v_gene: TRBV4-1
d_gene: NA

CDR3aa: CASSVAGADTDTQYF
CDR3nt: TGTGCCAGCAGCGTAGCAGGGGCTGATACAGATACGCAGTATTTT
j_gene: TRBJ2-3
abundance: NA
v_gene: TRBV9
d_gene: NA

CDR3aa: CASSLDGTYEQYF
CDR3nt: TGCGCCAGCAGCTTGGACGGAACCTACGAGCAGTACTTC
j_gene: TRBJ2-7
abundance: NA
v_gene: TRBV5-1
d_gene: NA

CDR3aa: CASGFGTHEKLFF
CDR3nt: TGTGCTAGTGGTTTCGGGACCCATGAAAAACTGTTTTTT
j_gene: TRBJ1-4
abundance: few
v_gene: TRBV12-5
d_gene: NA

CDR3aa: CASSRYRDRSYEQYF
CDR3nt: TGTGCCAGCAGCAGGTACCGGGACAGGTCCTACGAGCAGTACTTC
j_gene: TRBJ2-7
abundance: NA
v_gene: TRBV21-1
d_gene: NA

CDR3aa: CAWSGKAEAFF
CDR3nt: TGTGCCTGGAGTGGAAAAGCTGAAGCTTTCTTT
j_gene: TRBJ1-1
abundance: NA
v_gene: TRBV30
d_gene: NA

CDR3aa: CAWSVIRGPATNEKLFF
CDR3nt: TGTGCCTGGAGTGTAATCAGGGGCCCGGCAACTAATGAAAAACTGTTTTTT
j_gene: TRBJ1-4
abundance: NA
v_gene: TRBV30
d_gene: NA

CDR3aa: CASSPGGLNNEQFF
CDR3nt: TGTGCCAGCAGCCCCGGGGGCCTAAACAATGAGCAGTTCTTC
j_gene: TRBJ2-1
abundance: NA
v_gene: TRBV5-4
d_gene: NA

CDR3aa: CASSQDASSGNTIYF
CDR3nt: TGCGCCAGCAGCCAAGATGCCAGCTCTGGAAACACCATATATTTT
j_gene: TRBJ1-3
abundance: NA
v_gene: TRBV4-1
d_gene: NA

CDR3aa: CATGGADTQYF
CDR3nt: TGTGCCACCGGGGGAGCAGATACGCAGTATTTT
j_gene: TRBJ2-3
abundance: NA
v_gene: TRBV10-3
d_gene: NA

CDR3aa: CASSPPLRVGNTEAFF
CDR3nt: TGTGCCAGCTCACCACCTTTGAGGGTTGGGAACACTGAAGCTTTCTTT
j_gene: TRBJ1-1
abundance: NA
v_gene: TRBV18
d_gene: NA

CDR3aa: CASLRTGENGYTF
CDR3nt: TGTGCCAGTTTGAGGACAGGGGAGAATGGCTACACCTTC
j_gene: TRBJ1-2
abundance: once
v_gene: TRBV19
d_gene: TRBD1

CDR3aa: CAIRARQGGTEAFF
CDR3nt: TGTGCCATCCGTGCGAGGCAGGGAGGCACTGAAGCTTTCTTT
j_gene: TRBJ1-1
abundance: NA
v_gene: TRBV10-3
d_gene: NA

CDR3aa: CASSEGLRDVYEQYF
CDR3nt: TGTGCCAGCAGTGAGGGCCTAAGGGACGTCTACGAGCAGTACTTC
j_gene: TRBJ2-7
abundance: NA
v_gene: TRBV2
d_gene: NA

CDR3aa: CASSFQGLGHAEQYF
CDR3nt: TGTGCCAGCAGTTTTCAGGGCCTCGGGCATGCCGAGCAGTACTTC
j_gene: TRBJ2-7
abundance: NA
v_gene: TRBV6-5
d_gene: NA

CDR3aa: CASSIGGGYNSPLHF
CDR3nt: TGTGCCAGCAGCATAGGGGGAGGATATAATTCACCCCTCCACTTT
j_gene: TRBJ1-6
abundance: NA
v_gene: TRBV5-4
d_gene: NA

CDR3aa: CASSPTPLFGTDTQYF
CDR3nt: TGTGCCAGCAGCCCTACTCCCCTCTTTGGCACAGATACGCAGTATTTT
j_gene: TRBJ2-3
abundance: NA
v_gene: TRBV7-2
d_gene: NA

CDR3aa: CASSFSSYGYTF
CDR3nt: TGTGCCAGCAGTTTTTCGAGCTATGGCTACACCTTC
j_gene: TRBJ1-2
abundance: NA
v_gene: TRBV12-3/TRBV12-4
d_gene: NA

CDR3aa: CASSQRQGGANTGELFF
CDR3nt: TGTGCCAGCTCACAAAGACAGGGAGGCGCGAACACCGGGGAGCTGTTTTTT
j_gene: TRBJ2-2
abundance: NA
v_gene: TRBV18
d_gene: NA

CDR3aa: CATSGTTSNEQFF
CDR3nt: TGCGCCACCTCCGGGACAACCTCCAATGAGCAGTTCTTC
j_gene: TRBJ2-1
abundance: NA
v_gene: TRBV10-2
d_gene: NA